This T cell receptor beta chain was obtained from a study of blood T cell repertoires in COVID-19. V was pared by 1 base and J by 2 bases, with 8 bases of the junction left unmatched. This CDR3 comprises 18 residues. Germline loops: CDR1 LGHNA, CDR2 YSLEER. Per the original methods: Estimation of nucleated cell counts was performed using reference gene primer amplification. Clones were read by immunoSEQ multiplex PCR, and TCRdb kept only the in-frame ones, dropping some. Clone size and V and J calls were adopted from that table, with D and trimming inferred from the DNA. The data contain around 130,000 clones, around 89% of them seen just once; the ten biggest clones take up roughly a sixth.

Sequencing was performed on peripheral blood. This sequence joins TRBV4-3 and TRBJ2-3; 11 bases align to TRBD2. This receptor was identified in a man between 45 and 60 years old with active or convalescent COVID-19. The CDR3 nucleotides are TGCGCCAGCAGCCAAGGGCCCGCACTAGCGGGGGCCACAGATACGCAGTATTTT. As protein: CASSQGPALAGATDTQYF.